This T cell receptor beta chain was found in a study of beta chain features in type 1 diabetes. General study points: Shorter TCRB CDR3s, moderately but significantly so, marked every one of the four CD4+ subsets in Type 1 diabetes patients. cDNA sequencing could over-represent cells with high TCR expression. Sampled from patients, naive, central memory and Treg TCRB repertoires appeared more similar than those sampled from healthy donors. Reduced insertions and increased deletions marked VDJ junctions in type 1 diabetes patients.

Cells sorted by CD45RO/CCR7/CD25/CD127/CD95/CD27 comprised CD4+ naive, central memory, regulatory and stem cell-like memory cells. For this clone: Its antigen is not identified.

Expressed TCRB transcripts got sequenced, as all isolated RNA was reverse transcribed. Clones were sequenced by immunoSEQ multiplex PCR, and TCRdb holds only the in-frame ones, with some missing. The table includes about 70,000 clones, around 49% detected once. The sequence derives from a man aged 30-40 years with type 1 diabetes. The sequencing input was central memory CD4+ T cells from blood.

CDR3 DNA sequence: TGTGCCACCAGCAGGGCCAAAAACAATGAGCAGTTCTTC. Protein product: CATSRAKNNEQFF. The chain has TRBV15 and TRBJ2-1; D unresolved. V was shortened by 3 bases and J by 5 bases, with 8 bases between the two germline ends. Germline V gene data show CDR1 as LNHNV and CDR2 as YYDKDF (reference sequence). There are 13 residues in the CDR3.